Below are 16 T cell receptor beta chains sequenced from a single sample in a study of cytotoxic CD8 clonotypes in ibrutinib-treated CLL. Profiling relied on immunoSEQ multiplex PCR, and the TCRdb table lists in-frame clones only, not all of them. Of more than 50,000 clones listed, approximately 62% are singletons. Sequenced material: PBMCs, taken after 12 months of ibrutinib treatment. The receptors originated from a human donor with chronic lymphocytic leukemia.

J is TRBJ1-2 and V is TRBV6-5; D is ambiguous. CDR3 length equals 15 residues. Trimming cost V 5 bases and J 0 bases, with 13 bases left between them. Germline V CDR1 and CDR2: MNHEY, SVGAGI. CDR3 DNA: TGTGCCAGCAGTGGATCAGGAAGAACTAACTATGGCTACACCTTC. It codes for CASSGSGRTNYGYTF.

The V gene is TRBV27, the J gene TRBJ2-7; D is unclear. This CDR3 is 12 amino acids long. Trimming took 6 bases from V and 4 from J, leaving 10 bases between them. Germline assignment: CDR1 MNHEY and CDR2 SMNVEV (reference sequence). The CDR3 protein is CASSYLGYEQYF. The CDR3, as DNA: TGTGCCAGCAGCTATCTGGGGTACGAGCAGTACTTC.

Points on this clone: Given a much more abundant clone one base away, this may be a read error. V and J are TRBV7-9 and TRBJ2-7; D is ambiguous. The CDR3 loop spans 12 amino acids. Germline-derived CDR1 and CDR2 are SEHNR and FQNEAQ (reference sequence). The V end lost 2 bases, the J end lost 2 bases, and 4 bases lay between the germline ends. CDR3 protein: CASSLLAYEQYF. The CDR3 region has the DNA TGTGCCAGCAGCTTACTCGCCTACGAGCAGTACTTC.

The CDR3 sequence: CASSRSYNEQYF. The CDR3 coding sequence is TGTGCCAGTAGTAGATCTTATAACGAGCAGTACTTC. J is TRBJ2-7 and V is TRBV19; no definite D call. V shed 4 bases and J shed 5 bases, with 9 bases lying between them. CDR3 length: 12 amino acids. The germline CDR1 and CDR2 sequences are LNHDA and SQIVND (reference sequence).

This clone was counted a few times. This sequence joins TRBV4-1 and TRBJ2-1; the D is unclear. Trimming removed 1 base at V and 3 bases at J, with 10 bases between. The CDR3 runs to 15 residues. Per germline, CDR1 MGHRA and CDR2 YSYEKL. The CDR3 bases are TGCGCCAGCAGCCAAGTATCCACAAACTACAATGAGCAGTTCTTC. Protein sequence: CASSQVSTNYNEQFF.

This clone was picked up a small number of times. This rearrangement joins TRBV6-1 to TRBJ1-6; TRBD1 agrees at 7 bases. The length of the CDR3 is 12 residues. CDR1 MNHNS and CDR2 SASEGT come from the germline V gene. Losses at the gene ends were 10 bases for V and 7 bases for J; bases not matched to a gene: 4. The CDR3 DNA sequence: TGTGCCACTACAGGGGACAATTCACCCCTCCACTTT. It codes for CATTGDNSPLHF.

This clone has more than one count but fewer than ten. The CDR3 is CASSSLGTEAFF. CDR3 nucleotides: TGCGCCAGCAGCTCGCTCGGCACTGAAGCTTTCTTT. This chain uses TRBV5-1 with TRBJ1-1; D is uncertain. Germline V CDR1 and CDR2: SGHRS, YFSETQ. This CDR3 is 12 amino acids long. Trimming left V 3 bases short and J 4 bases short, with 7 bases between.

This clone was seen a handful of times. V and J are TRBV2 and TRBJ2-1, with 11 nucleotides matching TRBD2. The V and J ends lost 6 bases and 4 bases, in that order; junction bases with no gene match: 11. Germline-derived CDR1 and CDR2 are SNHLY and FYNNEI. The CDR3 is made up of 17 amino acids. DNA of the CDR3: TGTGCCAGCAGCCTACTAGCGGGAGTTGGGCCATACAATGAGCAGTTCTTC. Amino acid sequence: CASSLLAGVGPYNEQFF.

The chain uses TRBV18 and TRBJ1-1, with D uncertain. Trimming shortened V by 3 bases and J by 0 bases, and 11 bases separated the two germline ends. CDR3 length: 15 residues. Germline lookup yields CDR1 KGHSH and CDR2 LQKENI. The CDR3 reads CASSPNPYMNTEAFF. The DNA of the CDR3 is TGTGCCAGCTCACCTAACCCTTACATGAACACTGAAGCTTTCTTT.

This clone was picked up a small number of times. The chain employs TRBV9 and TRBJ1-2, with no clear D. Germline values: CDR1 SGDLS, CDR2 YYNGEE. This CDR3 spans 15 amino acids. V was cut by 0 bases and J by 8 bases, with 17 bases left in between. The DNA for the CDR3 is TGTGCCAGCAGCGTAGGCCAAGGTGACTTCTTGGGCTACACCTTC. Translation gives CASSVGQGDFLGYTF.

Concerning this clone itself: Germline and junction disagree at one end, which may indicate a read error. The chain employs TRBV10-3 and TRBJ1-4; 7 bases align to TRBD1. Germline V CDR1 and CDR2: ENHRY, SYGVKD. CDR3 length: 15 amino acids. The CDR3 sequence: CASSQTQGGGEKLFF. As DNA, the CDR3 is TGTGCCAGCAGTCAAACCCAGGGGGGAGGTGAAAAACTGTTTTTT.

This clone occurred a few times. The V and J genes are TRBV5-6 and TRBJ1-1; the match to TRBD1 covers 8 bases. The CDR3 is 14 residues long. In germline, CDR1 is SGHDT, CDR2 YYEEEE. With V trimmed by 4 bases and J by 8 bases, 10 bases remained unmatched. The DNA for the CDR3 is TGTGCCAGCAGCGTCAGGGGGCGCTCAGGGGAAGCTTTCTTT. This encodes CASSVRGRSGEAFF.

This CDR3 is CASSLGQIDQPQHF. CDR3 in DNA: TGTGCCAGCAGTCTGGGACAGATAGATCAGCCCCAGCATTTT. This sequence joins TRBV28 and TRBJ1-5; 7 bases align to TRBD1. The V gene end was trimmed by 5 bases and the J gene end by 5 bases; junction bases not matched to a gene: 6. CDR1 is MDHEN and CDR2 is SYDVKM in the germline V gene. The CDR3 runs to 14 residues.

The chain employs TRBV11-2 and TRBJ1-5; D is ambiguous. This CDR3 region has 15 residues. From germline, CDR1 is SGHAT and CDR2 FQNNGV. Trimming shortened V by 3 bases and J by 3 bases, and 12 bases separated the two germline ends. The CDR3 loop is CASSFHAGINQPQHF. DNA for the CDR3: TGTGCCAGCAGCTTCCATGCAGGAATCAATCAGCCCCAGCATTTT.

The chain links TRBV30 to TRBJ2-1, with TRBD2 matching 9 bases. The CDR3 is made up of 16 amino acids. CDR1 and CDR2 from the germline V gene are GTSNPN and SVGIG (reference sequence). J lost 5 bases, V lost 3 bases, and 11 bases had no gene match. The CDR3 DNA reads TGTGCCTGGAGGGACATGAGACTAGCGGCCAACAATGAGCAGTTCTTC. It yields the protein CAWRDMRLAANNEQFF.

The chain has TRBV6-1 and TRBJ2-7; 8 bases fit TRBD1. The CDR3 is 12 residues long. CDR1 is MNHNS, CDR2 SASEGT, per germline. J gave up 5 bases and V 7 bases, and 4 bases lay outside the gene matches. CDR3 bases: TGTGCCAGCACCTTGGACAGGGACGAGCAGTACGTC. Translating it yields CASTLDRDEQYV.